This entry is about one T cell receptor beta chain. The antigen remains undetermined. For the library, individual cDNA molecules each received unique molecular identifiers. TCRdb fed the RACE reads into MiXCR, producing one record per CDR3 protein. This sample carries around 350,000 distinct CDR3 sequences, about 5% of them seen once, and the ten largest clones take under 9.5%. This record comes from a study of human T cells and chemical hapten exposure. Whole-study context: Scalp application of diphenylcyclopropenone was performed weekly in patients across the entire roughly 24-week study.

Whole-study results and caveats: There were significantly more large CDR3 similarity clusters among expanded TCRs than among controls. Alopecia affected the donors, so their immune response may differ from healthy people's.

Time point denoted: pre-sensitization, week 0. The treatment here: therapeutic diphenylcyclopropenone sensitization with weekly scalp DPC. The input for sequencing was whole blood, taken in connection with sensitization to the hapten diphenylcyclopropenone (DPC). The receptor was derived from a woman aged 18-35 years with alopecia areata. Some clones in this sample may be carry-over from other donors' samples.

This CDR3 reads CASSFSHPSFQETQYF. The CDR3 coding sequence is TGTGCCAGCAGTTTCAGTCACCCGTCTTTCCAAGAGACCCAGTACTTC. The chain joins TRBV27 to TRBJ2-5; D is unclear. Germline V gene lookup returns CDR1 MNHEY and CDR2 SMNVEV (reference sequence). Trimming took off 3 bases at V and 1 base at J, with 15 bases between the two ends. The CDR3 loop spans 16 amino acids.